This TCR beta chain originates from a study of blood T cell repertoires in COVID-19. This clone was seen a few times. Participant age was about 18 to 95 years, and participants resided in roughly 24 US areas. Per germline, CDR1 MNHEY and CDR2 SMNVEV (reference sequence). The ends lost 8 bases at V and 6 bases at J; junction bases unmatched: 5. CDR3 size: 13 residues. Sequenced by immunoSEQ multiplex PCR; TCRdb stores in-frame clones only, minus some. The sample has fewer than 200,000 clones; around 84% are singletons. The clonotype comes from a man aged 50 to 60 who had recovered from COVID-19. V is TRBV27 and J is TRBJ2-1; 9 bases match TRBD2. The specimen sequenced was PBMCs or T cells enriched from blood (not recorded which). The CDR3 protein is CASGSGGLNEQFF. Here the CDR3 DNA reads TGTGCCAGCGGCAGCGGGGGGCTCAATGAGCAGTTCTTC.